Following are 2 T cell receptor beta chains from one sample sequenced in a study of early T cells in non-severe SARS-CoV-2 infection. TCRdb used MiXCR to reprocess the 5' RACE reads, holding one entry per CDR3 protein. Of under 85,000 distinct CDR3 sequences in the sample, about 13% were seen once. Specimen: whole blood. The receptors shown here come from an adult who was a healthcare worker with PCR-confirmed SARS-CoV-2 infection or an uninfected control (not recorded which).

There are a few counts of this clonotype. The CDR3 loop is CASSSQGTTSHEQYF. Here the CDR3 DNA reads TGTGCCAGCAGCTCCCAAGGCACCACGTCGCACGAGCAGTACTTC. This chain joins TRBV7-9 and TRBJ2-7; D uncertain. The CDR3 contains 15 residues. The V gene lost 4 bases and the J gene lost 5 bases, with 18 bases spanning the gap. Per germline, CDR1 SEHNR and CDR2 FQNEAQ (reference sequence).

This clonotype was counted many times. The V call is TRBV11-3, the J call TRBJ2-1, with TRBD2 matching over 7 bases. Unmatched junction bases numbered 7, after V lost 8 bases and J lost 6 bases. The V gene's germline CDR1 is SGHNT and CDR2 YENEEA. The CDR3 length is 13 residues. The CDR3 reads CASRGGSSNEQFF. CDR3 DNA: TGTGCCAGCCGTGGCGGGAGTTCCAATGAGCAGTTCTTC.